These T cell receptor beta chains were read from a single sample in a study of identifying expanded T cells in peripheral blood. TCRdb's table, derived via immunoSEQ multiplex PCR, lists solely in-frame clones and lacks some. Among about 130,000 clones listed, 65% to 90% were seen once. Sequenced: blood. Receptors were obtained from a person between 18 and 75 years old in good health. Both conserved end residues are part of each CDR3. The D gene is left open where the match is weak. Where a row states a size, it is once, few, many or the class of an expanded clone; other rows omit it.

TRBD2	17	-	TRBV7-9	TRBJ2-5	CASSLPSGGAIQETQYF	TGTGCCAGCAGCTTACCTAGCGGGGGTGCTATTCAAGAGACCCAGTACTTC
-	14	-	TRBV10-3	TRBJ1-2	CAISDQQGLIGYTF	TGTGCCATCAGCGACCAACAGGGTTTAATTGGCTACACCTTC
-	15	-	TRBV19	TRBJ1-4	CASKDSAATNEKLFF	TGTGCCAGTAAGGACTCAGCTGCAACTAATGAAAAACTGTTTTTT
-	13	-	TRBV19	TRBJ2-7	CASRSGQMYEQYF	TGTGCCAGTAGATCGGGACAAATGTACGAGCAGTACTTC
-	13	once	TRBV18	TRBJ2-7	CASSPPSIDQQYF	TGTGCCAGCTCACCACCGTCCATCGATCAACAGTACTTC
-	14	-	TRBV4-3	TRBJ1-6	CASSQEQPNSPLHF	TGCGCCAGCAGCCAAGAACAGCCGAATTCACCCCTCCACTTT
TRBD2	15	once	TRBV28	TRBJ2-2	CASSLSLAGAVGPFF	TGTGCCAGCAGTTTATCTCTAGCGGGAGCGGTAGGGCCGTTTTTT
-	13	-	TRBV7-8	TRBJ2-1	CASSFSGGTKGFF	TGTGCCAGCAGCTTCTCTGGCGGGACCAAGGGGTTCTTC
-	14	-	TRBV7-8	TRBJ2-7	CASSLAGTYYEQYF	TGTGCCAGCAGCTTAGCCGGGACTTACTACGAGCAGTACTTC
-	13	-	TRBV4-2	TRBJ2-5	CASSLRVGETQYF	TGTGCCAGCAGCCTCAGGGTGGGGGAGACCCAGTACTTC
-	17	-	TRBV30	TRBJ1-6	CAWRGWAGSSYNSPLHF	TGTGCCTGGAGAGGTTGGGCAGGCAGCTCCTATAATTCACCCCTCCACTTT
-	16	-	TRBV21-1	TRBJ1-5	CASSKARVCGNQPQHF	TGTGCCAGCAGCAAAGCCAGGGTCTGCGGCAATCAGCCCCAGCATTTT
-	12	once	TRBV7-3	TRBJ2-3	CASSSDGDTQYF	TGTGCCAGCAGCTCTGACGGAGATACGCAGTATTTT
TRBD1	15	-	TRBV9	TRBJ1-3	CASSGRTGSGNTIYF	TGTGCCAGCAGCGGCCGGACAGGGTCTGGAAACACCATATATTTT
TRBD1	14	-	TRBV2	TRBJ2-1	CASRARGPSGEQFF	TGTGCCAGCAGGGCCAGGGGGCCCTCGGGTGAGCAGTTCTTC
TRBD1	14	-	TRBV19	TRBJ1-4	CASSPSTGAEKLFF	TGTGCCAGTAGTCCGTCGACAGGGGCGGAAAAACTGTTTTTT
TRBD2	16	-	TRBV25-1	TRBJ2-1	CASSKQRGTNYNEQFF	TGTGCCAGCAGTAAACAGCGGGGGACGAACTACAATGAGCAGTTCTTC
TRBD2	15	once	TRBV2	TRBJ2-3	CASRVQGLDSDTQYF	TGTGCCAGCAGAGTTCAGGGACTAGACTCAGATACGCAGTATTTT
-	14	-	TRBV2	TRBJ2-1	CASTFRRQHNEQFF	TGTGCCAGCACCTTTAGGCGACAGCACAATGAGCAGTTCTTC
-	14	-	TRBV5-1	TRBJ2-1	CASSPEEGWYEQFF	TGCGCCAGCAGCCCGGAAGAGGGGTGGTATGAGCAGTTCTTC
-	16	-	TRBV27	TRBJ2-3	CASSLFGETTTDTQYF	TGTGCCAGCAGTTTATTCGGGGAGACCACCACAGATACGCAGTATTTT
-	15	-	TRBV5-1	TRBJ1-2	CASSLAAASNYGYTF	TGCGCCAGCAGCTTGGCGGCAGCTTCTAACTATGGCTACACCTTC
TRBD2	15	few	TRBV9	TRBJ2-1	CASSVSGRTYNEQFF	TGTGCCAGCAGCGTTAGCGGGAGGACCTACAATGAGCAGTTCTTC
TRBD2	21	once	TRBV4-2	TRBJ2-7	CASSPPPREEGQRGSSYEQYF	TGTGCCAGCAGCCCACCCCCGAGGGAGGAGGGTCAGCGGGGGAGCTCCTACGAGCAGTACTTC
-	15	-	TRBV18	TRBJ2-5	CASSPFQGREETQYF	TGTGCCAGCTCACCCTTTCAGGGACGGGAAGAGACCCAGTACTTC
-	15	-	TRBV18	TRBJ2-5	CASSPLAGFQETQYF	TGTGCCAGCTCACCCTTGGCGGGGTTCCAAGAGACCCAGTACTTC
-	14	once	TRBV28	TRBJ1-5	CASTQSLSNQPQHF	TGTGCCAGCACCCAATCCCTTAGCAATCAGCCCCAGCATTTT
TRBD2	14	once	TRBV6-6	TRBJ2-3	CASKLAGGTDTQYF	TGTGCCAGCAAACTAGCGGGGGGCACAGATACGCAGTATTTT
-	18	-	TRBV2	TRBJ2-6	CASSELGGRFSGANVLTF	TGTGCCAGCAGTGAATTGGGGGGGCGTTTTTCTGGGGCCAACGTCCTGACTTTC
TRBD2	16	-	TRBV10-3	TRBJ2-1	CAIRDTSEHSYNEQFF	TGTGCCATCAGAGACACTAGCGAACACTCCTACAATGAGCAGTTCTTC
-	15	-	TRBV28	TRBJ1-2	CASSSPGAPVYGYTF	TGTGCCAGCAGTTCCCCGGGGGCGCCTGTCTATGGCTACACCTTC